The rows below give T cell receptor beta chains drawn from one sample of a study of OX40 agonist ivuxolimab in advanced cancers. The repertoire was sequenced with immunoSEQ multiplex PCR; TCRdb's copy has only in-frame clones and lacks some. The table has fewer than 85,000 clones, about 92% seen once; the top ten hold roughly a tenth. The source was CD4+ or CD8+ T cells sorted from blood, collected in a trial of the OX40 agonist ivuxolimab. The receptors shown here come from an adult with an advanced solid tumor such as melanoma, head and neck, liver or kidney cancer. Both conserved end residues are part of each CDR3. Each record gives: J gene, clone size, V gene, D gene, CDR3 DNA, CDR3 protein. D genes are given only for firm matches. A row's size may be missing; if present it is once, few, many or a size class.

>TRBJ1-2|NA|TRBV6-1|NA
TGTGCCAGCAGTGAAGGGAGAGCTAACTATGGCTACACCTTC
CASSEGRANYGYTF
>TRBJ2-7|NA|TRBV29-1|NA
TGCAGCGGCACCGGGGACTCCTACGAGCAGTACTTC
CSGTGDSYEQYF
>TRBJ2-7|NA|TRBV6-5|TRBD2
TGTGCCAGCAGTTACTCCAGCGGGGGGCTGTCCTACGAGCAGTACTTC
CASSYSSGGLSYEQYF
>TRBJ2-3|NA|TRBV5-5|TRBD2
TGTGCCAGCAGCCCGGGGGGGCCGCCAGATACGCAGTATTTT
CASSPGGPPDTQYF
>TRBJ2-2|NA|TRBV13|TRBD1
TGTGCCAGCAGCGGGACAGGGGTGGGCACCGGGGAGCTGTTTTTT
CASSGTGVGTGELFF
>TRBJ2-7|NA|TRBV2|TRBD2
TGTGCCACATACGGGACTAGCAAACTCGAGCAGTACTTC
CATYGTSKLEQYF
>TRBJ1-2|NA|TRBV7-9|NA
TGTGCCAGCAGCTTAGATCGGCCCGATTATGGCTACACCTTC
CASSLDRPDYGYTF
>TRBJ2-2|NA|TRBV9|NA
TGTGCCAGCAGCGGGCGGGGGCCCGGGGAGCTGTTTTTT
CASSGRGPGELFF
>TRBJ1-2|NA|TRBV6-1|NA
TGTGCCAGCAGTGAAGCGATCCGAGCATATGGCTACACCTTC
CASSEAIRAYGYTF
>TRBJ2-7|NA|TRBV7-6|NA
TGTGCCAGCAGCTTTGGTGATACCTACGAGCAGTACTTC
CASSFGDTYEQYF
>TRBJ2-2|NA|TRBV6-6|TRBD2
TGTGCCAGCAGTTTCGCGGGGGGGCCTGCGGCCGGGGAGCTGTTTTTT
CASSFAGGPAAGELFF
>TRBJ2-7|NA|TRBV27|TRBD1
TGTGCCAGCAGTTTAGGGACAGGGGGCCTCGAGCAGTACTTC
CASSLGTGGLEQYF
>TRBJ1-2|NA|TRBV6-5|NA
TGTGCCAGCAGTTACTCACGGACCTATGGCTACACCTTC
CASSYSRTYGYTF
>TRBJ2-1|NA|TRBV6-6|TRBD2
TGTGCCACCACCTTTTACAAGCGGGGGGGTTACAATGAGCAGTTCTTC
CATTFYKRGGYNEQFF
>TRBJ1-4|NA|TRBV5-6|NA
TGTGCCAGCAGCTTGGTCGGGGGATCTGAAAAACTGTTTTTT
CASSLVGGSEKLFF
>TRBJ2-1|medium-sized|TRBV5-1|TRBD2
TGCGCCAGCAGCTTGGATGTTAGCGGGGTATACAATGAGCAGTTCTTC
CASSLDVSGVYNEQFF
>TRBJ1-6|NA|TRBV9|NA
TGTGCCAGCAGCGTAGGAGGGGACACCCTCCACTTT
CASSVGGDTLHF
>TRBJ1-6|NA|TRBV11-3|TRBD1
TGTGCCAGCAGCCGACAACTAACAGGGGGTAATTCACCCCTCCACTTT
CASSRQLTGGNSPLHF
>TRBJ1-5|NA|TRBV5-5|NA
TGTGCCAGCAGCTTGCAGGGAGATAGCAATCAGCCCCAGCATTTT
CASSLQGDSNQPQHF
>TRBJ1-2|NA|TRBV19|NA
TGTGCCTCCGCCCCAGGGGCGGATCATGGCTACACCTTC
CASAPGADHGYTF
>TRBJ2-3|NA|TRBV9|TRBD2
TGTGCCAGCACGGCTAGCGGTACTAGCACAGATACGCAGTATTTT
CASTASGTSTDTQYF
>TRBJ2-7|NA|TRBV7-3|NA
TGTGCCAGCAGCTTACCCCAGGGGGGCGACGAGCAGTACTTC
CASSLPQGGDEQYF
>TRBJ2-7|NA|TRBV7-3|NA
TGTGCCAGCGACGGACGGCCCTACGAGCAGTACTTC
CASDGRPYEQYF
>TRBJ2-7|NA|TRBV5-8|TRBD1
TGTGCCAGCAGTTCTTCCTACGGGACAGCTGTCTACGAGCAGTACTTC
CASSSSYGTAVYEQYF
>TRBJ1-2|once|TRBV2|TRBD1
TGTGCCAGCACCGGTGGGGTTGGTCAAGGGACAGACCTCCTGGGGCCTCTCTATGGCTACACCTTC
CASTGGVGQGTDLLGPLYGYTF
>TRBJ1-5|once|TRBV11-2|NA
TGTGCCAGCAGCCGACCGGGGTTGGGCAATCAGCCCCAGCATTTT
CASSRPGLGNQPQHF
>TRBJ1-1|once|TRBV6-5|NA
TGTGCCAGCAGTTACTTTTCCCCCTCCGGTGAAGCTTTCTTT
CASSYFSPSGEAFF
>TRBJ2-1|NA|TRBV5-5|NA
TGTGCCAGCAGCTTTAGGACCCATATATACAATGAGCAGTTCTTC
CASSFRTHIYNEQFF
>TRBJ1-2|NA|TRBV5-4|TRBD1
TGTGCCAGCAGCTTGGGACAGGGATGGTATGGCTACACCTTC
CASSLGQGWYGYTF
>TRBJ2-3|NA|TRBV30|NA
TGTGCCTGGAGTGAAGGAATCACAGATACGCAGTATTTT
CAWSEGITDTQYF
>TRBJ2-5|NA|TRBV27|NA
TGTGCCAGCCGCCCTTGGGGTCAGGGACTGATGGAGACCCAGTACTTC
CASRPWGQGLMETQYF
>TRBJ1-4|once|TRBV4-1|TRBD1
TGCGCCAGCAGCCAAGTATGGGACAGGGACGAAAAACTGTTTTTT
CASSQVWDRDEKLFF
>TRBJ1-5|NA|TRBV18|NA
TGTGCCAGCTCACCGCCCGGCCCGGGGCCCCAGCATTTT
CASSPPGPGPQHF
>TRBJ2-1|NA|TRBV2|NA
TGTGCCAGCAGTGAAGCGCGGCGGGATGAGCAGTTCTTC
CASSEARRDEQFF
>TRBJ1-2|NA|TRBV7-9|NA
TGTGCCAGCAGCCCTGCTGGGGGGGTGAGTGGCTACACCTTC
CASSPAGGVSGYTF
>TRBJ2-3|once|TRBV7-9|NA
TGTGCCAGCAGCTCTACTCAAGACTACGCCCTAGGTACGCAGTATTTT
CASSSTQDYALGTQYF
>TRBJ2-7|NA|TRBV6-5|TRBD1
TGTGCCAGCAGACTCGGACAGGTCTCCTACGAGCAGTACTTC
CASRLGQVSYEQYF
>TRBJ2-7|NA|TRBV27|TRBD2
TGTGCCAGCAGTTTAACCAGCGGGGGAACCGAGCAGTACTTC
CASSLTSGGTEQYF
>TRBJ1-1|NA|TRBV7-9|TRBD1
TGTGCCAGCAGCTCCGGACAGGGGGCTTGGACTGAAGCTTTCTTT
CASSSGQGAWTEAFF
>TRBJ1-2|NA|TRBV25-1|NA
TGTGCCAGCAGTGAACTGGGTTGGGGCTACACCTTC
CASSELGWGYTF
>TRBJ2-7|NA|TRBV6-6|TRBD1
TGTGCCAGCAGTCCCCCGACAGGGGGATACGAGCAGTACTTC
CASSPPTGGYEQYF
>TRBJ1-5|NA|TRBV28|NA
TGTGCCAGCAGTTTTCCCGCTGACGATCAGCTCCAGCATTTT
CASSFPADDQLQHF
>TRBJ1-5|NA|TRBV27|NA
TGTGCCAGCAGTTTATCGGGGGCGGCGTGGACCCAGCATTTT
CASSLSGAAWTQHF
>TRBJ2-7|NA|TRBV18|TRBD2
TGTGCCAGCTCACGGGCTAGCGGGACAAGCTCCTACGAGCAGTACTTC
CASSRASGTSSYEQYF
>TRBJ1-2|NA|TRBV18|NA
TGTGCCAGCTCACCACCGGGGGGGGCTGGTCTTGTCTATGGCTACACCTTC
CASSPPGGAGLVYGYTF
>TRBJ1-5|NA|TRBV30|NA
TGTGCCTGGAGTGCAGGGGTCAACAATCAGCCCCAGCATTTT
CAWSAGVNNQPQHF
>TRBJ2-2|NA|TRBV9|TRBD2
TGTGCCAGCCGGGGACTAGCGGGGGAGAGCACCGGGGAGCTGTTTTTT
CASRGLAGESTGELFF
>TRBJ1-2|NA|TRBV29-1|TRBD1
TGCAGCGTACCAACAGGGGGACTTAACTATGGCTACACCTTC
CSVPTGGLNYGYTF
>TRBJ2-4|NA|TRBV5-1|TRBD2
TGCGCCAGAACGGGGAGCGGGGGGAACATTCAGTACTTC
CARTGSGGNIQYF
>TRBJ1-5|NA|TRBV19|NA
TGTGCCAGTAGTAGGATATCTCTGCCCCAGCATTTT
CASSRISLPQHF
>TRBJ2-5|once|TRBV11-3|NA
TGTGCCAGCAGCTCAACCCTCCGGGGGCAAGAGACCCAGTACTTC
CASSSTLRGQETQYF